In its sample, the clone carrying this T cell receptor (beta chain) was seen once. Mismatch with germline at one junction end may stem from a read error. This sample was taken from a study of neoadjuvant nivolumab and ipilimumab in lung cancer. Data came from immunoSEQ multiplex PCR; TCRdb stores just in-frame clones and leaves some out. The table has around 20,000 clones, roughly three quarters seen once. The sample in question was tumor tissue, obtained after neoadjuvant nivolumab, alone or with ipilimumab, at or shortly before surgery. The sequence came from an adult with non-small cell lung cancer.

The CDR3 loop is CATSGEGGSANYGYTF. The CDR3 DNA is TGTGCCACCAGCGGAGAGGGAGGGTCGGCGAACTATGGCTACACCTTC. This chain connects TRBV15 to TRBJ1-2; D gene uncertain. Per germline, CDR1 LNHNV and CDR2 YYDKDF (reference sequence). There are 16 residues in the CDR3.